Listed here are 29 T cell receptor beta chains from one sample, sequenced in a study of CD8 T cells in ankylosing spondylitis. Overall study findings and caveats: A motif of 7 to 9 highly homologous TCR beta variants was seen as apparently characteristic of ankylosing spondylitis blood.

These TCRs' antigens remain unknown. TCRdb recomputed calls from the 5' RACE reads with MiXCR, one row per CDR3 protein. The data contain about 540,000 distinct CDR3 sequences, roughly 13% of them singletons. Input material: blood, either unsorted or a sorted T cell fraction (not recorded which). The receptors come from a male donor with ankylosing spondylitis.

The chain employs TRBV12-3 or TRBV12-4 and TRBJ2-1; no firm D call. Deletions cut 7 bases from V and 7 bases from J, with 14 bases between. This CDR3 contains 13 residues. The CDR3 loop reads CASTPGVTNEQFF. The CDR3 nucleotides are TGTGCCAGCACCCCTGGAGTTACTAATGAGCAGTTCTTC.

V gene TRBV20-1 combines with J gene TRBJ1-2; 7 bases line up with TRBD1. The CDR3 length is 13 residues. Per germline, CDR1 DFQATT and CDR2 SNEGSKA (reference sequence). Trimming at V came to 5 bases and at J to 7 bases, leaving 10 bases not matched to a gene. The chain's CDR3 is CSAPREGAAGYTF. The CDR3 coding sequence is TGCAGTGCTCCCAGGGAGGGGGCGGCTGGCTACACCTTC.

This clonotype was detected only a few times. The chain joins TRBV24-1 to TRBJ2-2; D perhaps matches TRBD1 (5 bases). Germline V gene data show CDR1 as KGHDR and CDR2 as SFDVKD. Trimming cost V 0 bases and J 3 bases, with 10 bases left between them. CDR3 size: 16 residues. The CDR3 sequence: CATSDLNQGDTGELFF. CDR3 nucleotide sequence: TGTGCCACCAGTGATTTGAACCAGGGTGACACCGGGGAGCTGTTTTTT.

The V call is TRBV5-1, the J call TRBJ2-1; TRBD2 matches at 8 bases. Germline CDR1 and CDR2: SGHRS and YFSETQ. The V and J ends lost 4 bases and 10 bases, in that order; junction bases with no gene match: 10. CDR3 size: 14 residues. The CDR3: CASSTPGGAMEQFF. The DNA of the CDR3 is TGCGCCAGCAGCACACCGGGGGGGGCCATGGAGCAGTTCTTC.

This clonotype was recorded a few times. The chain employs TRBV5-6 and TRBJ2-2; perhaps TRBD1 as D (5 bases). Germline V gene sequence: CDR1 SGHDT, CDR2 YYEEEE. V shed 4 bases and J shed 1 base, with 8 bases lying between them. There are 14 residues in the CDR3. The CDR3 nucleotides are TGTGCCAGCAGCCAGGGCTGGAACACCGGGGAGCTGTTTTTT. It translates to CASSQGWNTGELFF.

The rearrangement joins TRBV11-2 to TRBJ2-5; 7 bases map to TRBD2. The CDR3 is 15 amino acids. Germline CDR1 and CDR2: SGHAT and FQNNGV. The junction had 7 bases not matched to a gene; V was cut back by 1 base and J by 5 bases. CDR3 in DNA: TGTGCCAGCAGCTTAGGTAGCGGGCACGGGGAGACCCAGTACTTC. Translated, it gives CASSLGSGHGETQYF.

This rearrangement joins TRBV29-1 to TRBJ1-1, with 10 bases lining up with TRBD1. Germline assignment: CDR1 SQVTM and CDR2 ANQGSEA. The V gene end was trimmed by 7 bases and the J gene end by 7 bases; junction bases not matched to a gene: 9. This CDR3 is built from 13 residues. Here the CDR3 DNA reads TGCAGCGCGCTGACAGGGGGCGGGGGTGAAGCTTTCTTT. This codes for CSALTGGGGEAFF.

The chain links TRBV6-1 to TRBJ1-6; 7 bases map to TRBD1. V lost 7 bases and J lost 9; bases outside the gene matches: 9. CDR1 and CDR2 (germline): MNHNS, SASEGT. The CDR3 has 14 residues. The CDR3 DNA is TGTGCCAGCACCATGGGACAGCATGCTTCACCCCTCCACTTT. Translating it yields CASTMGQHASPLHF.

This clonotype was seen repeatedly, ten times or more. The J gene is TRBJ2-2, the V gene TRBV12-3 or TRBV12-4; 10 positions match TRBD2. J was trimmed by 4 bases and V by 6 bases; bases with no gene match: 5. The length of the CDR3 is 15 residues. DNA of the CDR3: TGTGCCAGCAGGCTAGCGGGAGTGTTCACCGGGGAGCTGTTTTTT. Amino acid sequence: CASRLAGVFTGELFF.

This clonotype came up a few times. The chain couples TRBV29-1 to TRBJ2-5; D is perhaps TRBD2 (6 bases). CDR1 is SQVTM and CDR2 is ANQGSEA in the germline V gene. Trimming took off 5 bases at V and 4 bases at J, with 11 bases between the two ends. The CDR3 is made up of 12 amino acids. The CDR3 here is CSVYGTPETQYF. In DNA, the CDR3 is TGCAGCGTTTATGGGACTCCAGAGACCCAGTACTTC.

This clonotype was picked up many times. The chain employs TRBV7-2 and TRBJ2-1; tentatively, D is TRBD2 (5 bases). The length of the CDR3 is 15 residues. Germline loops: CDR1 SGHTA, CDR2 FQGNSA. V lost 0 bases and J 2 bases, leaving 8 bases between the germline ends. CDR3 in amino acids: CASSLAGATYNEQFF. Here the CDR3 DNA reads TGTGCCAGCAGCTTAGCGGGAGCTACCTACAATGAGCAGTTCTTC.

In this sample, this clonotype turned up many times. The genes are TRBV3-1 and TRBJ2-1; TRBD1 matches at 9 bases. Trimming removed 4 bases from V and 9 bases from J; junction bases left unmatched: 1. The CDR3 runs 12 residues. CDR1 LGHDT and CDR2 YNNKEL come from the germline V gene (reference sequence). In DNA, the CDR3 is TGTGCCAGCAGCCGGACAGGGGCTGAGCAGTTCTTC. Translating gives CASSRTGAEQFF.

The J gene is TRBJ2-1, the V gene TRBV3-1, with D perhaps TRBD1 (5 bases). Germline V gene sequence: CDR1 LGHDT, CDR2 YNNKEL (reference sequence). The CDR3 is 14 residues long. Trimming removed 8 bases at V and 6 bases at J, with 17 bases between. The CDR3 region has the DNA TGTGCCAGCGACAACCAGCCAAGGGGCAATGAGCAGTTCTTC. It is translated as CASDNQPRGNEQFF.

This clonotype appeared a few times. J is TRBJ2-1 and V is TRBV29-1; TRBD2 matches 12 bases. J gave up 6 bases and V 4 bases, and 10 bases lay outside the gene matches. This CDR3 is 16 amino acids long. Germline V gene data show CDR1 as SQVTM and CDR2 as ANQGSEA. The CDR3 sequence: CSVVTSGSSWSNEQFF. For the CDR3, the DNA is TGCAGCGTTGTGACTAGCGGGAGCTCTTGGAGCAATGAGCAGTTCTTC.

This chain joins TRBV10-1 and TRBJ1-3, with D perhaps TRBD1 (5 bases). The V end was cut by 4 bases, the J end by 0 bases, with 7 bases between. The germline V gene encodes CDR1 WNHNN and CDR2 SYGVQD (reference sequence). CDR3 length: 14 amino acids. CDR3 nucleotide sequence: TGCGCCAGCAGTGGACAGAGCTCTGGAAACACCATATATTTT. Translating gives CASSGQSSGNTIYF.

V is TRBV6-2 or TRBV6-3 and J is TRBJ2-3; no clear D. From germline, CDR1 is MNHEY and CDR2 SVGEGT. Trimming left V 0 bases short and J 4 bases short, with 11 bases between. The CDR3 is made up of 15 amino acids. CDR3 sequence: CASSYSTARPDTQYF. The CDR3 DNA follows: TGTGCCAGCAGTTACTCAACAGCCCGCCCAGATACGCAGTATTTT.

This clonotype was observed a handful of times. In nucleotides, the CDR3 is TGTGCCAGCAGCTTCGGGACTAGACAAGATACGCAGTATTTT. Translated: CASSFGTRQDTQYF. The chain couples TRBV11-2 to TRBJ2-3; 8 bases match TRBD2. The CDR3 covers 14 residues. Germline CDR1 reads SGHAT; CDR2 reads FQNNGV. The V gene end was trimmed by 3 bases and the J gene end by 5 bases; junction bases not matched to a gene: 4.

The chain carries TRBV20-1 and TRBJ1-1; a weak D match, TRBD1 (5 bases). Germline-derived CDR1 and CDR2 are DFQATT and SNEGSKA (reference sequence). Deletions cut 0 bases from V and 4 bases from J, with 9 bases between. The CDR3 runs to 13 residues. For the CDR3, the DNA is TGCAGTGCTAGAGACGGGGGAGGCACTGAAGCTTTCTTT. Its translation is CSARDGGGTEAFF.

V usage is TRBV11-1 and J usage is TRBJ2-2; 12 bases fit TRBD2. The CDR3 runs to 18 residues. V gave up 1 base and J gave up 5 bases; unmatched junction bases: 8. Germline V gene data show CDR1 as SGHAT and CDR2 as FQDESV (reference sequence). This CDR3 reads CASSLDSRLAGVTGELFF. The CDR3 DNA sequence: TGTGCCAGCAGCTTAGATTCCCGACTAGCGGGAGTTACCGGGGAGCTGTTTTTT.

This clonotype came up a few times. The chain uses TRBV20-1 and TRBJ1-6; 7 bases map to TRBD1. Looked up from germline, CDR1 is DFQATT and CDR2 is SNEGSKA (reference sequence). The CDR3 is made up of 14 amino acids. After removal of 6 bases from V and 6 bases from J, the junction contained 8 bases not matched to a gene. The CDR3 region is CSARRDSINSPLHF. The CDR3 DNA reads TGCAGTGCGCGCCGGGACAGCATTAATTCACCCCTCCACTTT.

This clonotype was counted only a few times. The chain is built from TRBV2 and TRBJ1-1, with TRBD1 as a possible D gene (6 bases). Germline V lookup: CDR1 SNHLY, CDR2 FYNNEI. This CDR3 spans 13 amino acids. The V and J ends lost 4 bases and 4 bases respectively, with 10 bases between them. This chain's CDR3 is CASSVEGGTEAFF. CDR3 coding DNA: TGTGCCAGCAGTGTCGAGGGGGGCACTGAAGCTTTCTTT. The full variable domain, with the rest looked up from reference TRBV2 and TRBJ1-1, is EPEVTQTPSHQVTQMGQEVILRCVPISNHLYFYWYRQILGQKVEFLVSFYNNEISEKSEIFDDQFSVERPDGSNFTLKIRSTKLEDSAMYFCASSVEGGTEAFFGQGTRLTVV.

Ten or more counts support this clonotype. This chain uses TRBV29-1 with TRBJ2-6; no reliable D call. Germline V lookup: CDR1 SQVTM, CDR2 ANQGSEA. Trimming cost V 6 bases and J 1 base, with 10 bases left between them. The CDR3 extends over 14 amino acids. The CDR3 protein is CSVTLRSGANVLTF. The CDR3 nucleotides are TGCAGCGTGACACTCCGGTCTGGGGCCAACGTCCTGACTTTC.

This clonotype was observed a handful of times. This chain joins TRBV28 and TRBJ2-7; a weak D match, TRBD1 (5 bases). CDR3 length: 15 residues. V lost 6 bases and J lost 6, with 21 bases in between. Germline V CDR1 and CDR2: MDHEN, SYDVKM. Here the CDR3 reads CASSNRPPSIGEQYF. CDR3 DNA sequence: TGTGCCAGCAGCAACAGGCCACCTTCGATCGGCGAGCAGTACTTC. Variable domain in full (rest from reference TRBV28 and TRBJ2-7): DVKVTQSSRYLVKRTGEKVFLECVQDMDHENMFWYRQDPGLGLRLIYFSYDVKMKEKGDIPEGYSVSREKKERFSLILESASTNQTSMYLCASSNRPPSIGEQYFGPGTRLTVT.

This chain connects TRBV19 to TRBJ2-3; D perhaps matches TRBD2 (6 bases). V gave up 3 bases and J gave up 10 bases, with 11 bases separating them. This CDR3 comprises 12 residues. Germline V gene sequence: CDR1 LNHDA, CDR2 SQIVND (reference sequence). DNA of the CDR3: TGTGCCAGTAGTATGGGAGGTTCTCCGCAGTATTTT. Translating gives CASSMGGSPQYF.

This chain uses TRBV27 with TRBJ2-7; TRBD2 agrees at 7 bases. Germline CDR1 reads MNHEY; CDR2 reads SMNVEV (reference sequence). The ends lost 5 bases at V and 4 bases at J; junction bases unmatched: 8. CDR3 size: 14 residues. The CDR3 DNA reads TGTGCCAGCAGTCCGCGGGAGTCAGTTTACGAGCAGTACTTC. It translates to CASSPRESVYEQYF.

In its sample, this clonotype was seen a few times. The chain recombines TRBV15 with TRBJ2-1; D gene unclear. The CDR3 is 13 amino acids. The V gene lost 6 bases and the J gene lost 7 bases, with 13 bases spanning the gap. The germline V gene has CDR1 LNHNV and CDR2 YYDKDF (reference sequence). The CDR3 reads CATRKGLINEQFF. CDR3 nucleotide sequence: TGTGCCACCAGGAAAGGGCTGATTAATGAGCAGTTCTTC.

This clonotype was detected many times. The chain links TRBV5-1 to TRBJ2-3; 8 nucleotides line up with TRBD2. Germline V gene sequence: CDR1 SGHRS, CDR2 YFSETQ. V shed 2 bases and J 4 bases; nucleotides not matched to a gene: 3. This CDR3 has 14 residues. CDR3 residues: CASSLPGGADTQYF. In DNA form, the CDR3 reads TGCGCCAGCAGCTTACCGGGAGGGGCAGATACGCAGTATTTT.

The V and J genes are TRBV20-1 and TRBJ1-2, with TRBD1 matching 7 bases. Germline loops: CDR1 DFQATT, CDR2 SNEGSKA (reference sequence). The V and J ends lost 5 bases and 8 bases, in that order; junction bases with no gene match: 8. There are 12 residues in the CDR3. This chain's CDR3 is CSALQGSRGYTF. In nucleotides, the CDR3 is TGCAGTGCTTTACAGGGGAGTCGGGGCTACACCTTC.

The chain uses TRBV3-1 and TRBJ1-3; no clear D gene. V was trimmed by 0 bases and J by 4 bases, leaving 13 bases between them. There are 16 residues in the CDR3. Germline loops: CDR1 LGHDT, CDR2 YNNKEL (reference sequence). The CDR3 loop reads CASSQDRSERGNTIYF. CDR3 sequence (DNA): TGTGCCAGCAGCCAAGATCGGTCGGAGCGAGGAAACACCATATATTTT.